The present TCR beta chain was sequenced within a study of cytomegalovirus exposure and HLA in healthy donors. General study findings and limits: Later analysis placed DRB1 highest and HLA-C lowest in TCR association rates, which differed by HLA locus. Cytomegalovirus-associated status was assigned to roughly 160 TCR beta chains. It was assumed in the presence/absence analyses that sequencing depth was roughly uniform across donors. In a later analysis, specific HLA alleles were associated with 15,000 or so TCR beta sequences at a 0.05 false discovery rate.

CDR3 size: 13 residues. From germline, CDR1 is SNHLY and CDR2 FYNNEI. The V and J ends lost 4 bases and 4 bases respectively, with 10 bases between them. Amplification used 60 Vbeta primers and 13 Jbeta primers. The method was immunoSEQ multiplex PCR; TCRdb's version includes in-frame clones alone and lacks a portion of them. The repertoire table contains 200,000 to 250,000 clones. On this clone: The antigen remains undetermined.

The chain uses TRBV2 and TRBJ1-2; no clear D. The sequence came from a woman aged 30 to 39 in good health and CMV-seropositive. The sequencing sample was made of PBMCs. CDR3 DNA: TGTGCCAGCAGTGGTCTAGGGAGCTATGGCTACACCTTC. This codes for CASSGLGSYGYTF.